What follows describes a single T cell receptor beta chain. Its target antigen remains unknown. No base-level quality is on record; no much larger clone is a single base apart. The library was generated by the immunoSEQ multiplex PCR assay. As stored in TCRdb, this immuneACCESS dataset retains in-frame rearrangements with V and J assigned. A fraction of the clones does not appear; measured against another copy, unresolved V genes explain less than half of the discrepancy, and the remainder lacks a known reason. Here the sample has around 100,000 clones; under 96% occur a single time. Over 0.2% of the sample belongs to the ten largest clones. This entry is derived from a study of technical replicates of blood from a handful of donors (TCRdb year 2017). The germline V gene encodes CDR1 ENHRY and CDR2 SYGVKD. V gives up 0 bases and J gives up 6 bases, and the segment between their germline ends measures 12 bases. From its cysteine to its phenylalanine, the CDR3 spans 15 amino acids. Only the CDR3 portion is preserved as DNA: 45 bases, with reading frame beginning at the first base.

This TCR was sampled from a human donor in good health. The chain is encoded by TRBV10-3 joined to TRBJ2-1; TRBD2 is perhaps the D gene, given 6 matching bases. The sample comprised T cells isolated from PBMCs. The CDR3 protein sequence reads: CAISESASVGNEQFF. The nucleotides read TGTGCCATCAGTGAGTCGGCTAGCGTCGGCAATGAGCAGTTCTTC.